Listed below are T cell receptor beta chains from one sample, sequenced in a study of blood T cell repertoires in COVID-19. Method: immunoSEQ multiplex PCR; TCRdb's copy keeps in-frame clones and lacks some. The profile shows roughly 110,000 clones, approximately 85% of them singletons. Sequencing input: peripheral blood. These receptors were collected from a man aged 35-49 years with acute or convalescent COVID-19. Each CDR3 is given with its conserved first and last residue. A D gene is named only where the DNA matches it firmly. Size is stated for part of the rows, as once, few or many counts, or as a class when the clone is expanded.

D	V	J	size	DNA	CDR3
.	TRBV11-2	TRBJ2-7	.	TGTGCCAGCAGCCGCGGGGTTCCAGACTACGAGCAGTACTTC	CASSRGVPDYEQYF
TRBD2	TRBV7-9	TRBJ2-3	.	TGTGCCAGCAGCTTAAGGACTAGCGGGAGGTTCGGCACAGATACGCAGTATTTT	CASSLRTSGRFGTDTQYF
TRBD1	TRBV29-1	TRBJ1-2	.	TGCAGCGTTGCCGTGGGACAGCACTATGGCTACACCTTC	CSVAVGQHYGYTF
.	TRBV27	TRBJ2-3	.	TGTGCCAGCAGTTTAGGCATACCAAGCACAGATACGCAGTATTTT	CASSLGIPSTDTQYF
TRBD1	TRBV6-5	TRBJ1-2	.	TGTGCCAGCAGGGACAGGGGTGGTGGCTATGGCTACACCTTC	CASRDRGGGYGYTF
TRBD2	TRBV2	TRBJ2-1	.	TGTGCCAGCAGTCAGACTAGCGGGAGGGATTATGAGCAGTTCTTC	CASSQTSGRDYEQFF
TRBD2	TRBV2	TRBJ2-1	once	TGTGCCAGCAATATGTTAGCGGGTAATGAGCAGTTCTTC	CASNMLAGNEQFF
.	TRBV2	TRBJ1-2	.	TGTGCCAGCAGTGAAGGGTTGGGGGGATATGGCTACACCTTC	CASSEGLGGYGYTF
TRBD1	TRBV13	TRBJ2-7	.	TGTGCCAGCAGCTACCGGGGGACAGGACCTAACGAGCAGTACTTC	CASSYRGTGPNEQYF
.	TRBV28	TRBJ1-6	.	TGTGCCAGCAGTTCTTGGGGCAGGGCAAGTAATTCACCCCTCCACTTT	CASSSWGRASNSPLHF
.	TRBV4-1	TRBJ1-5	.	TGCGCCAGCAGCCAACGAGTGGGGGCGGGCAATCAGCCCCAGCATTTT	CASSQRVGAGNQPQHF
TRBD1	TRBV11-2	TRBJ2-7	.	TGTGCCAGCAGGGGACAGGGGCTCTACGAGCAGTACTTC	CASRGQGLYEQYF
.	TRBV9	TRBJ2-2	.	TGTGCCAGCAGTCAGAACCTGACACTTAAAGGCGGGGAGCTGTTTTTT	CASSQNLTLKGGELFF
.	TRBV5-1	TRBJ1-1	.	TGCGCCAGCAGCTCCGCCCCTAGGGGGAACACTGAAGCTTTCTTT	CASSSAPRGNTEAFF
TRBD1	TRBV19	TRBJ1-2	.	TGTGCCAGTAGTGGAGTGACAGGGTCGTATGGCTACACCTTC	CASSGVTGSYGYTF
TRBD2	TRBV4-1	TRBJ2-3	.	TGCGCCAGCAGCCCTGAGCCCGGGACTAGCGGGGGAAGCACAGATACGCAGTATTTT	CASSPEPGTSGGSTDTQYF
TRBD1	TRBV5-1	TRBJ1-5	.	TGCGCCAGCAGCTCCGGGACAGGGTACAATCAGCCCCAGCATTTT	CASSSGTGYNQPQHF
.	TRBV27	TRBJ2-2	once	TGTGCCAGCAGTTTAGGTGGCTCCGGGGAGCTGTTTTTT	CASSLGGSGELFF
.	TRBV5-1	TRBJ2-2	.	TGCGCCAGCAGCTTGGGGGCATCCTCGAACACCGGGGAGCTGTTTTTT	CASSLGASSNTGELFF
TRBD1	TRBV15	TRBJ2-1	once	TGTGCCACCAGCAGATCCTGGGACAGCCGGGAGCAGTTCTTC	CATSRSWDSREQFF
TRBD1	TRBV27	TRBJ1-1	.	TGTGCCAGCAGTTTCCTCGGGACAGGGGACACTGAAGCTTTCTTT	CASSFLGTGDTEAFF
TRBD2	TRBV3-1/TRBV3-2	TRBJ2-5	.	TGTGCCAGCAGCCCACTAGCGGGAGCAGAGACCCAGTACTTC	CASSPLAGAETQYF
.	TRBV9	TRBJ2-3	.	TGTGCCAGCAGCTGGGGGGGCCCTAGCACAGATACGCAGTATTTT	CASSWGGPSTDTQYF
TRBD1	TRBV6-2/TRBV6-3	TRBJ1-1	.	TGTGCCAGCAGTGACCGACAGGGAGGTACTGAAGCTTTCTTT	CASSDRQGGTEAFF
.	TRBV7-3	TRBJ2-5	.	TGTGCCAGCAGGGAGGGCCCTCTGAAGACCCAGTACTTC	CASREGPLKTQYF
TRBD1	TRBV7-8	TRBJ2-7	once	TGTGCCAGCAGCCACTACGGACAGGGCGCCGACGAGCAGTACTTC	CASSHYGQGADEQYF
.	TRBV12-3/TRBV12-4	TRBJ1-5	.	TGTGCCAGCAGTCTAATGTTAAATCAGCCCCAGCATTTT	CASSLMLNQPQHF
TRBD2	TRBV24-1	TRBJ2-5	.	TGTGCCACCAGTGACCCCGTCGGACTAGCGGGAGTAGTGGAGACCCAGTACTTC	CATSDPVGLAGVVETQYF
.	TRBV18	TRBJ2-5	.	TGTGCCAGCTCGGCAGGGTTACAAGAGACCCAGTACTTC	CASSAGLQETQYF
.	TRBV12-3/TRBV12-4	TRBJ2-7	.	TGTGCCAGCAGTTTACGGGAGAGATTGTACTTC	CASSLRERLYF
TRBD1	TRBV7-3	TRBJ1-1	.	TGTGCCAGCAGCCAGCAGGGGGGTCTGAACACTGAAGCTTTCTTT	CASSQQGGLNTEAFF
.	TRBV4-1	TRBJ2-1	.	TGCGCCAGCAGCCTTCCTCGAAATGGTCGGTTGTTCTTC	CASSLPRNGRLFF
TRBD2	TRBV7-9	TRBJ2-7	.	TGTGCCAGCAGCTTATTGAGGACGGGAGGGCTAGGCGAGCAGTACTTC	CASSLLRTGGLGEQYF
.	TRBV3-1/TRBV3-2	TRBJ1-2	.	TGTGCCAGCAGCACAGGACAGTATGGCTACACCTTC	CASSTGQYGYTF
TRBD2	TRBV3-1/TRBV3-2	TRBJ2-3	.	TGTGCCAGCAGCCCGGAAAAAGCGGGGGCCGGGGGAGATACGCAGTATTTT	CASSPEKAGAGGDTQYF
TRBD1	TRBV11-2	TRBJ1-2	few	TGTGCCAGCAGCCGGGCTGGGACAGGGTCTGGCTACACCTTC	CASSRAGTGSGYTF
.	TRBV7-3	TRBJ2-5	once	TGTGCCAGCAGCTTGTTTGGCGGGGTATTGGAGACCCAGTACTTC	CASSLFGGVLETQYF
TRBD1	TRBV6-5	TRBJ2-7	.	TGTGCCAGCAGTCCGGACAGGTACGCTCTAAAGCAGTACTTC	CASSPDRYALKQYF
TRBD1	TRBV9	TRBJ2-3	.	TGTGCCAGCAGCGTAGGGGGTGGGACAGCGGGCACAGATACGCAGTATTTT	CASSVGGGTAGTDTQYF
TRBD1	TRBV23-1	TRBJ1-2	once	TGCGCCAGCCCACAGGGGGCGCAAAACTATGGCTACACCTTC	CASPQGAQNYGYTF
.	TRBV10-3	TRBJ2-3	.	TGTGCCATCAGTGGAGGGGGGGGACCCCACACAGATACGCAGTATTTT	CAISGGGGPHTDTQYF
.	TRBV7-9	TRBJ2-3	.	TGTGCCAGCAGCTCGTTCGGGAAAGGGAGTGCAGATACGCAGTATTTT	CASSSFGKGSADTQYF
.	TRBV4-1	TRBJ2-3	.	TGCGCCAGCAGCCAAGACAGGAACACAGATACGCAGTATTTT	CASSQDRNTDTQYF
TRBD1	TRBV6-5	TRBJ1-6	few	TGTGCCAGCAGTTACTACGGGACAGGGAATTCACCCCTCCACTTT	CASSYYGTGNSPLHF
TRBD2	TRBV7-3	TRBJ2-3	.	TGTGCCAGCAGCTCTAGCGGGACTGGCACAGATACGCAGTATTTT	CASSSSGTGTDTQYF
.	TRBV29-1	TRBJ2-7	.	TGCAGCGTCGCCGTGGGGAGGAGTGGGTACGAGCAGTACTTC	CSVAVGRSGYEQYF
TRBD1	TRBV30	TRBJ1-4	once	TGTGCCTGGCGGACAGGTAGAGGGAAACTGTTTTTT	CAWRTGRGKLFF
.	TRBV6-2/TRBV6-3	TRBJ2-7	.	TGTGCCAGCAGTAAACCGACATCTTCAAACTACGAGCAGTACTTC	CASSKPTSSNYEQYF
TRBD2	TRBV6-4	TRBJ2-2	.	TGTGCCAGCAGTGAGCTAGCGGGGCCTCCCTCCGGGGAGCTGTTTTTT	CASSELAGPPSGELFF
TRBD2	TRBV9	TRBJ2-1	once	TGTGCCAGCAGCGTACAGGCGGGAGAATACAATGAGCAGTTCTTC	CASSVQAGEYNEQFF
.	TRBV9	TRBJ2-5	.	TGTGCCAGCAGCGTAGGAGGGGGAGAGACCCAGTACTTC	CASSVGGGETQYF
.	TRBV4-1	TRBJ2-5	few	TGCGCCAGCAGCCGAGCGGAGCAAGAGACCCAGTACTTC	CASSRAEQETQYF
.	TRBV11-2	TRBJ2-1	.	TGTGCCAGCAGCTTAGGGGCTACCCTCAATGAGCAGTTCTTC	CASSLGATLNEQFF
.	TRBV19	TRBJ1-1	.	TGTGCCAGTAGTAGTCAGGGTGGGAACACTGAAGCTTTCTTT	CASSSQGGNTEAFF
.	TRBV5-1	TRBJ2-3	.	TGCGCCAGCAGCTTGGCTAGCACAGATACGCAGTATTTT	CASSLASTDTQYF
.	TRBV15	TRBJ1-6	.	TGTGCCACCAGCAGAGGGGGGCGCCCCTATAATTCACCCCTCCACTTT	CATSRGGRPYNSPLHF
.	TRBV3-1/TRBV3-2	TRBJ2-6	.	TGTGCCAGCAGCCTCCCGGGACAAGCCAACGTCCTGACTTTC	CASSLPGQANVLTF
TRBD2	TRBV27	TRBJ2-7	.	TGTGCCAGCAGGGCTAGCGGGAGTAACGAGCAGTACTTC	CASRASGSNEQYF
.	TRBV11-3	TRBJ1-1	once	TGTGCCAGCAGCTTAGCCAGGGGCTCTGAAGCTTTCTTT	CASSLARGSEAFF